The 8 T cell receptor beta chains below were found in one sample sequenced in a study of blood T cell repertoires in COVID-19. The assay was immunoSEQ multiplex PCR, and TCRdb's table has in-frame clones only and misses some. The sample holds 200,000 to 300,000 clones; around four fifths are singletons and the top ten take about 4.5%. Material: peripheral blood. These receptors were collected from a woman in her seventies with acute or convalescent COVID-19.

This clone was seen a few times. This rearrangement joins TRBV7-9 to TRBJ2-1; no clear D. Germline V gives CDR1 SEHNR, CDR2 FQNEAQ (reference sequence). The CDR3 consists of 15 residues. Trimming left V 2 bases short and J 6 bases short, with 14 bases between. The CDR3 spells CASSLFGLESNEQFF. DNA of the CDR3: TGTGCCAGCAGCTTATTCGGATTGGAGAGCAATGAGCAGTTCTTC.

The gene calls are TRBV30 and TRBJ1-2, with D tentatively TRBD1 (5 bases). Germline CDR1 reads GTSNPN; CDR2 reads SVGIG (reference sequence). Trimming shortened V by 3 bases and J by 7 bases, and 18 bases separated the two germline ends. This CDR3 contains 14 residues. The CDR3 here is CAWSTGPFVGGYTF. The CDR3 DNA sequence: TGTGCCTGGAGCACAGGTCCCTTCGTGGGTGGCTACACCTTC. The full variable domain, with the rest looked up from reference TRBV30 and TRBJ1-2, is SQTIHQWPATLVQPVGSPLSLECTVEGTSNPNLYWYRQAAGRGLQLLFYSVGIGQISSEVPQNLSASRPQDRQFILSSKKLLLSDSGFYLCAWSTGPFVGGYTFGSGTRLTVV.

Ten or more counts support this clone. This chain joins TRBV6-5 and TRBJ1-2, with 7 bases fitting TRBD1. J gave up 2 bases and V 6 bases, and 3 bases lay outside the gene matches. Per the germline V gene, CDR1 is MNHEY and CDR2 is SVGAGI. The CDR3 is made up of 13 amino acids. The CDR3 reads CASRRDRNYGYTF. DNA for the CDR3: TGTGCCAGCAGGAGGGACAGAAACTATGGCTACACCTTC.

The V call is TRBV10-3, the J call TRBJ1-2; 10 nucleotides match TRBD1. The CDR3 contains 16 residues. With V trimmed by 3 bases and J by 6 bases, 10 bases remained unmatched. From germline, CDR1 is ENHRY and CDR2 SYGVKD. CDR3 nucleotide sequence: TGTGCCATCAGTGACCCCAGACAGGGGGCGACTCATGGCTACACCTTC. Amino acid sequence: CAISDPRQGATHGYTF.

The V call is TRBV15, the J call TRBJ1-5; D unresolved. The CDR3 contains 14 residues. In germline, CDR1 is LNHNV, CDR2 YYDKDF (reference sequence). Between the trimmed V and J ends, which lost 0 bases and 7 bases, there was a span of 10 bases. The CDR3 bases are TGTGCCACCAGCAGAGATTTCAGTTACCAGCCCCAGCATTTT. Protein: CATSRDFSYQPQHF.

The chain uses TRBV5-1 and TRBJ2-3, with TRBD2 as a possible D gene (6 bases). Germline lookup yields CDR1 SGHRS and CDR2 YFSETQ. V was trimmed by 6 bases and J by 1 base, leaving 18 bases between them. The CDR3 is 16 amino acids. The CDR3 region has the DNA TGCGCCAGCACCAAATTCCCGGGGGATGGCACAGATACGCAGTATTTT. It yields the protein CASTKFPGDGTDTQYF.

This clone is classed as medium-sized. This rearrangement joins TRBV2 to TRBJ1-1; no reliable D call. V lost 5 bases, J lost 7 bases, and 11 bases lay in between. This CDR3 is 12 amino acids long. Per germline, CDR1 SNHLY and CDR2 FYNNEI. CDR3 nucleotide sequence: TGTGCCAGCAGTAAAGAAGGAGATGAAGCTTTCTTT. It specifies CASSKEGDEAFF.

CDR3 DNA sequence: TGCGCCAGCAGCTTGGGGTTAGTGGGCAGGGGCAATGAGCAGTTCTTC. It yields the protein CASSLGLVGRGNEQFF. The genes are TRBV5-1 and TRBJ2-1; a weak D match, TRBD1 (6 bases). The germline CDR1 and CDR2 sequences are SGHRS and YFSETQ. This CDR3 is 16 amino acids long. Trimming pared 0 bases from V and 6 bases from J, leaving 16 bases between.